This TCR beta chain was recovered during a study of technical replicates of blood from a handful of donors. Germline loops: CDR1 SEHNR, CDR2 FQNEAQ (reference sequence). The length of the CDR3 is 15 residues. The V gene lost 3 bases and the J gene lost 1 base, with 13 bases spanning the gap. Sequenced by immunoSEQ multiplex PCR; TCRdb stores in-frame clones only, minus some. Among around 83,000 clones, around 94% were seen once, and the ten largest hold around 0.42%. This chain joins TRBV7-9 and TRBJ2-7; tentatively, D is TRBD1 (5 bases). The receptor was derived from a human donor in good health. The sequenced sample consisted of T cells isolated from PBMCs. CDR3 in amino acids: CASSFRQGLSYEQYF. The CDR3, as DNA: TGTGCCAGCAGCTTCCGGCAGGGCCTATCCTACGAGCAGTACTTC. The full variable domain, completed using reference TRBV7-9 and TRBJ2-7, is DTGVSQNPRHKITKRGQNVTFRCDPISEHNRLYWYRQTLGQGPEFLTYFQNEAQLEKSRLLSDRFSAERPKGSFSTLEIQRTEQGDSAMYLCASSFRQGLSYEQYFGPGTRLTVT.